This TCR beta chain was sequenced for a study of shared clonotypes between healthy human individuals. Study-wide context: A couple of female and a few male donors aged 18 to 49 were enrolled. Whole-study findings and limits: The researchers took only blood, and tissue repertoires probably look different.

This clone has a handful of counts. No antigen is known for it. The donor population consisted of healthy HIV-negative adults with no recent acute infections or vaccinations. The CDR3 is 17 residues long. V lost 4 bases and J 6 bases, leaving 22 bases between the germline ends. Germline CDR1 is LGHNA and CDR2 is YNFKEQ. At a deep level, the assay was run. The protocol was immunoSEQ multiplex PCR, while the TCRdb copy is restricted to in-frame clones and leaves out a portion. The sample consists of about 560,000 clones, around 76% of them appearing once. Input material: PBMCs. The origin of this receptor is a woman in her thirties or forties in good health. Some clones in this sample may be carry-over from other donors' samples. V gene TRBV4-2 combines with J gene TRBJ2-1; D is possibly TRBD2 (7 bases). The CDR3 region is CASSPSRGVGLGNEQFF. The CDR3 DNA is TGTGCCAGCAGCCCATCCAGGGGAGTAGGACTAGGCAATGAGCAGTTCTTC.